This passage covers 18 T cell receptor beta chains from one sample sequenced in a study of regulatory T cells in long-lasting Graves disease. Time point indicated: newly diagnosed GD, antithyroid drugs for less than 3 months. The TCR library used RNA extracted from PBMCs. Assembly of TCR beta libraries relied on iRepertoire HTBI primers together with Arm-PCR of CDR3 regions. Using its own MiXCR run on the multiplex PCR reads, TCRdb lists one record per CDR3 protein. Of under 300,000 distinct CDR3 sequences detected, about 18% appear once; the ten largest clones hold approximately 15%. These data were also filed under a second study, of T cells in Graves' hyperthyroidism and ophthalmopathy.

This material consisted of peripheral blood mononuclear cells (PBMCs), taken at new diagnosis, from a patient treated with antithyroid drugs. The receptors originated from a woman aged 25 to 45 with Graves disease.

The chain links TRBV7-4 to TRBJ2-3; possible D gene TRBD2, 7 bases. The ends were cut back, 5 bases at V and 5 bases at J, with 14 bases in the middle. The CDR3 loop spans 14 amino acids. Germline values: CDR1 SGHVT, CDR2 SQSDAQ. The CDR3 nucleotides read TGTGCCAGCAGCACTGCGGGGGCGGGAGATACGCAGTATTTT. Amino acid sequence: CASSTAGAGDTQYF.

This clonotype was seen a few times. The chain employs TRBV9 and TRBJ2-7, with no clear D. V dropped 0 bases and J dropped 5 bases, with 9 bases sitting between them. The CDR3 loop spans 13 amino acids. Germline assignment: CDR1 SGDLS and CDR2 YYNGEE. In nucleotides, the CDR3 is TGTGCCAGCAGCGTAGCAGTAGGGAACGAGCAGTACTTC. Encoded protein: CASSVAVGNEQYF.

For this clonotype: This may be a read error, as it is one base from a much larger clone. The V and J genes are TRBV19 and TRBJ2-7; maybe TRBD2 (7 bases). The length of the CDR3 is 15 residues. Germline values: CDR1 LNHDA, CDR2 SQIVND (reference sequence). Trimming removed 8 bases from V and 7 bases from J, with 24 bases in between. CDR3 protein: CASSTAMGGPNEQYF. For the CDR3, the DNA is TGTGCCAGTTCTACCGCCATGGGGGGGCCTAATGAGCAGTACTTC.

This clonotype has just a few counts. The chain has TRBV7-9 and TRBJ1-1; no definite D call. The V end lost 6 bases, the J end lost 1 base, and 9 bases lay between the germline ends. Looked up from germline, CDR1 is SEHNR and CDR2 is FQNEAQ (reference sequence). The CDR3 runs to 13 residues. The CDR3 coding sequence is TGTGCCAGCAGTAGACGGTCGAACACTGAAGCTTTCTTT. Protein: CASSRRSNTEAFF.

There are a few counts of this clonotype. The junction differs from germline at one of its ends, possibly a read error. This rearrangement joins TRBV18 to TRBJ1-1; 9 bases line up with TRBD1. The CDR3 sequence is 14 residues long. The germline gives CDR1 KGHSH, CDR2 LQKENI. CDR3 nucleotides: TGTGCCAGCCCACCAGGACAGGGGATCACTGAAGCTTTCTTT. This codes for CASPPGQGITEAFF.

In this sample, this clonotype turned up many times. The gene calls are TRBV6-1 and TRBJ2-7; 7 bases fit TRBD1. There are 13 residues in the CDR3. Germline V gene data show CDR1 as MNHNS and CDR2 as SASEGT. The V and J ends lost 6 bases and 2 bases, in that order; junction bases with no gene match: 4. DNA for the CDR3: TGTGCCAGCAGAGACAGGGAAACCTACGAGCAGTACTTC. Its translation is CASRDRETYEQYF.

This clonotype turned up a few times. This probably arose from a read error, given a far larger clone one base away. The J gene is TRBJ2-5, the V gene TRBV20-1, with TRBD2 as a possible D gene (6 bases). Germline CDR1 DFQATT, CDR2 SNEGSKA (reference sequence). CDR3 length: 16 residues. Deletions cut 6 bases from V and 11 bases from J, with 31 bases between. The DNA for the CDR3 is TGCAGTGCCAGCGAGACTGTTGGAGGGACTTTTGGTGAGCAGTACTTC. Translation: CSASETVGGTFGEQYF.

This clonotype was seen only a few times. The chain combines TRBV29-1 with TRBJ2-6; 9 bases map to TRBD1. There are 16 residues in the CDR3. V lost 8 bases, J lost 0 bases, and 8 bases stayed unmatched. Germline V gives CDR1 SQVTM, CDR2 ANQGSEA. The CDR3 sequence is CSCTGTGSSGANVLTF. The CDR3 coding sequence is TGCAGCTGCACCGGGACAGGGAGCTCTGGGGCCAACGTCCTGACTTTC.

This clonotype was seen a single time. This could be a read error, since a much larger clone is one nucleotide away. This chain connects TRBV6-2 or TRBV6-3 to TRBJ1-2; 9 nucleotides align to TRBD1. The germline V gene has CDR1 MNHEY and CDR2 SVGEGT. The CDR3 consists of 16 residues. The DNA of the CDR3 is TGTGCCAGCAGTCCACAGGGGGCCAGCTCTAACTATGGCCACACCTTC. It codes for CASSPQGASSNYGHTF.

Ten or more counts support this clonotype. The chain employs TRBV27 and TRBJ2-1, with D tentatively TRBD1 or TRBD2 (7 bases each). The CDR3 spans 16 residues. The germline gives CDR1 MNHEY, CDR2 SMNVEV (reference sequence). V was clipped by 7 bases and J by 3 bases, with 19 bases between them. The CDR3 nucleotides read TGTGCCAGCACAGGGGGGGGGGGCGGATTCTACAATGAGCAGTTCTTC. This encodes CASTGGGGGFYNEQFF.

This clonotype was counted many times. This chain connects TRBV20-1 to TRBJ2-5; 7 bases map to TRBD2. Germline values: CDR1 DFQATT, CDR2 SNEGSKA (reference sequence). This CDR3 has 14 residues. After removal of 2 bases from V and 2 bases from J, the junction contained 5 bases not matched to a gene. CDR3 sequence: CSARPGLLQETQYF. Written as DNA, the CDR3 is TGCAGTGCTAGACCGGGACTACTTCAAGAGACCCAGTACTTC.

This clonotype was observed many times. The V and J genes are TRBV7-9 and TRBJ1-5; D possibly corresponds to TRBD1 (5 bases). From germline, CDR1 is SEHNR and CDR2 FQNEAQ (reference sequence). Trimming cost V 1 base and J 10 bases, with 8 bases left between them. The CDR3 consists of 12 residues. CDR3: CASSLGGDPQHF. For the CDR3, the DNA is TGTGCCAGCAGCTTAGGAGGGGATCCCCAGCATTTT.

This clonotype has a count of ten or more. The chain joins TRBV4-1 to TRBJ2-3; D gene unclear. V lost 5 bases, J lost 5 bases, and 11 bases lay in between. This CDR3 is built from 13 residues. CDR1 is MGHRA, CDR2 YSYEKL, per germline. The CDR3 loop reads CASSSAVGDTQYF. DNA of the CDR3: TGCGCCAGCAGCTCGGCAGTTGGAGATACGCAGTATTTT.

This clonotype was recorded at least ten times. This chain links TRBV3-1 with TRBJ1-1; D remains unclear. The V and J ends lost 4 bases and 1 base respectively, with 7 bases between them. Germline loops: CDR1 LGHDT, CDR2 YNNKEL (reference sequence). The CDR3 totals 13 residues. The CDR3 spells CASSLTWNTEAFF. The DNA for the CDR3 is TGTGCCAGCAGCCTAACATGGAACACTGAAGCTTTCTTT.

This clonotype appeared many times. The chain carries TRBV2 and TRBJ1-1, with a possible D match to TRBD1 (5 bases). V was clipped by 1 base and J by 6 bases, with 9 bases between them. The CDR3 is 13 residues long. CDR1 and CDR2 from the germline V gene are SNHLY and FYNNEI. The CDR3 here is CASSEDWGAEAFF. The CDR3 bases are TGTGCCAGCAGTGAAGACTGGGGCGCTGAAGCTTTCTTT.

This clonotype was counted many times. The V call is TRBV20-1, the J call TRBJ2-3; 7 nucleotides agree with TRBD1. There are 15 residues in the CDR3. Trimming cost V 6 bases and J 2 bases; bases outside gene matches: 11. Germline loops: CDR1 DFQATT, CDR2 SNEGSKA (reference sequence). In nucleotides, the CDR3 is TGCAGTGCGGCCCTGAGACAGGGAGCCACAGATACGCAGTATTTT. As protein: CSAALRQGATDTQYF.

Many counts were recorded for this clonotype. The chain couples TRBV6-5 to TRBJ1-4; 8 bases fit TRBD1. This CDR3 spans 14 amino acids. J gave up 7 bases and V 2 bases, and 3 bases lay outside the gene matches. Germline values: CDR1 MNHEY, CDR2 SVGAGI. CDR3 in DNA: TGTGCCAGCAGTTACGGGACAGGTAGTGAAAAACTGTTTTTT. Protein sequence: CASSYGTGSEKLFF.

This clonotype was counted many times. The chain uses TRBV3-1 and TRBJ1-6; D may be TRBD1 (5 bases). Trimming cost V 4 bases and J 7 bases, with 11 bases left between them. This CDR3 region has 14 residues. Germline CDR1 is LGHDT and CDR2 is YNNKEL (reference sequence). The CDR3 coding sequence is TGTGCCAGCAGCCCATCTCCAGGGAATTCACCCCTCCACTTT. The encoded protein is CASSPSPGNSPLHF.